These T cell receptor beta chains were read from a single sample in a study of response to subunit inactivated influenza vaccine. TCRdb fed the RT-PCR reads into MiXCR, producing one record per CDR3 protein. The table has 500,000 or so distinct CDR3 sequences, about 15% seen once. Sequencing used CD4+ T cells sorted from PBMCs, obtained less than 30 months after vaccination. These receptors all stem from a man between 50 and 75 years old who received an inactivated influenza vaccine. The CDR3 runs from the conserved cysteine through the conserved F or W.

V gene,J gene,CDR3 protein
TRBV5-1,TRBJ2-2,CASSLGLVNTGELFF
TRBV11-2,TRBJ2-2,CASSLVVVTGELFF
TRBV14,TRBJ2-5,CASSQGRITFQETQYF
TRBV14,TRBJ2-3,CASSPGSPQYF
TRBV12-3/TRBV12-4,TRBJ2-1,CATTMIGLDEQFF
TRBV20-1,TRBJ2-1,CSARVAGDYNEQFF
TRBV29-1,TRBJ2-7,CSVEDQGSYEQYF
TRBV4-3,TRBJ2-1,CASSQEPVSEQFF
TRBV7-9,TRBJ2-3,CASSPIRGKDTQYF
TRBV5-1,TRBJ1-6,CASSKEGSPLHF
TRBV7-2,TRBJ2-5,CASSSSVTQYF
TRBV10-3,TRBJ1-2,CAISLDSINSGYTF
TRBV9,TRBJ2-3,CASSASGGRTDTQYF
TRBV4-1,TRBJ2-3,CASSQRGGPTDTQYF
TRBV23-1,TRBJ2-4,CALDGFYIQYF
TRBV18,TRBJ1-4,CASSSDTNEKLFF
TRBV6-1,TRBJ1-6,CASSRQGEDSPLHF